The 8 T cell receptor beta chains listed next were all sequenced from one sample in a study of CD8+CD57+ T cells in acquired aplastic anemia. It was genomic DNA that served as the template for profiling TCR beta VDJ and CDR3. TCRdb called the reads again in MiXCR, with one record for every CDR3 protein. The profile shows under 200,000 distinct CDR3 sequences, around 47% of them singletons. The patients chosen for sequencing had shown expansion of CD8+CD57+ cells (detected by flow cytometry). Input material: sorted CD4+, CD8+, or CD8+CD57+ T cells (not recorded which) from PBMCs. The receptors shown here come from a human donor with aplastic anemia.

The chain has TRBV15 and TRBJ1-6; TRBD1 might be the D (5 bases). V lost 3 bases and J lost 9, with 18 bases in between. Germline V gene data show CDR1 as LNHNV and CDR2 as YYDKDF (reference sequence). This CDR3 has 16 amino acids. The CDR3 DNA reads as TGTGCCACCAGCAGCGTGGACATTGGGGTTGGTTCACCCCTCCACTTT. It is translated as CATSSVDIGVGSPLHF.

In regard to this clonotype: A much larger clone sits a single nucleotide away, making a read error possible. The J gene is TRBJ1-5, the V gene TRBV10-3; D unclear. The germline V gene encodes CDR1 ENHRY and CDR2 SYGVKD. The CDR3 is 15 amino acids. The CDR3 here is CASSYQRVGDQPQHF. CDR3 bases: TGTGCCAGCAGTTACCAAAGGGTTGGAGATCAGCCCCAGCATTTT.

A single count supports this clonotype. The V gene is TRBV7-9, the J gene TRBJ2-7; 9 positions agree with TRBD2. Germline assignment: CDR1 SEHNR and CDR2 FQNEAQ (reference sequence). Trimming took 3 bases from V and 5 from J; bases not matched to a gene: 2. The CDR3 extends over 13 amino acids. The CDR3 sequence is CASSFSSGDEQYF. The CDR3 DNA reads TGTGCCAGCAGCTTCTCTAGCGGGGACGAGCAGTACTTC.

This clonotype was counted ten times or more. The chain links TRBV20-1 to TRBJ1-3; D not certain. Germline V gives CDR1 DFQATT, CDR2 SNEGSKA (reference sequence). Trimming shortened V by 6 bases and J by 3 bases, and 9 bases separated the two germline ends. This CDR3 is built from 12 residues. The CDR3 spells CSASEGGNTIYF. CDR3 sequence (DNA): TGCAGTGCCAGCGAAGGTGGAAACACCATATATTTT.

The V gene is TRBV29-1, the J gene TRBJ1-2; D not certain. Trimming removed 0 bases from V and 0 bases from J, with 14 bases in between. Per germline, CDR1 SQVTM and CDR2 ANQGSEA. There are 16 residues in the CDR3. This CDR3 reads CSVEDQTGSANYGYTF. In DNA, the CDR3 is TGCAGCGTTGAAGATCAAACGGGGTCGGCTAACTATGGCTACACCTTC.

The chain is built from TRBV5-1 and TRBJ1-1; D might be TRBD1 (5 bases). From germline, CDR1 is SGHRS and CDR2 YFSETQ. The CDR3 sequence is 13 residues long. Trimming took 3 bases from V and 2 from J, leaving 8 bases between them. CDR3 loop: CASSSQGNTEAFF. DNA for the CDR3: TGCGCCAGCAGCTCCCAGGGTAACACTGAAGCTTTCTTT.

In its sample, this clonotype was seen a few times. The CDR3 region is CSVGDRGKTQYF. In DNA, the CDR3 is TGCAGCGTGGGGGACAGGGGAAAGACCCAGTACTTC. This sequence joins TRBV29-1 and TRBJ2-5, with 10 bases matching TRBD1. The junction had 4 bases not matched to a gene; V was cut back by 6 bases and J by 6 bases. Germline CDR1 SQVTM, CDR2 ANQGSEA. The CDR3 loop spans 12 amino acids.

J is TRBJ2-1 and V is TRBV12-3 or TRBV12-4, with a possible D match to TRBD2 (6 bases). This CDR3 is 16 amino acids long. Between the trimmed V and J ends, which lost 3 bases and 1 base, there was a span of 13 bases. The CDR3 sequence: CASSFDGGGSYNEQFF. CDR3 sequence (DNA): TGTGCCAGCAGTTTTGATGGTGGGGGGTCCTACAATGAGCAGTTCTTC.